Below are 27 T cell receptor beta chains sequenced from a single sample in a study of human T cells and chemical hapten exposure. The sample's time point: patch test 1, 2 weeks after DPC sensitization. Documented treatment: therapeutic diphenylcyclopropenone sensitization with weekly scalp DPC. A single record per CDR3 protein comes from TCRdb applying MiXCR to the RACE reads. The table includes 180,000 or so distinct CDR3 sequences, about 15% detected once. The starting material was whole blood, obtained in connection with sensitization to the hapten diphenylcyclopropenone (DPC). These TCRs come from a woman aged 25 to 39 with alopecia areata. Some clones in this sample may be carry-over from other donors' samples.

This clonotype was seen at least ten times. The chain has TRBV7-9 and TRBJ1-1, with 9 bases matching TRBD1. With V trimmed by 7 bases and J by 4 bases, 7 bases remained unmatched. The CDR3 is made up of 14 amino acids. Germline values: CDR1 SEHNR, CDR2 FQNEAQ (reference sequence). For the CDR3, the DNA is TGTGCCAGCACCCTGGACAGGGGCGCCACTGAAGCTTTCTTT. The encoded protein is CASTLDRGATEAFF. Variable domain in full (rest from reference TRBV7-9 and TRBJ1-1): DTGVSQNPRHKITKRGQNVTFRCDPISEHNRLYWYRQTLGQGPEFLTYFQNEAQLEKSRLLSDRFSAERPKGSFSTLEIQRTEQGDSAMYLCASTLDRGATEAFFGQGTRLTVV.

This clonotype showed up just a few times. The chain employs TRBV5-4 and TRBJ2-2, with TRBD1 identical over 9 bases. V lost 5 bases and J lost 8; bases outside the gene matches: 7. CDR3 length: 14 amino acids. CDR1 and CDR2 from the germline V gene are SGHNT and YYREEE (reference sequence). The CDR3 DNA reads TGTGCCAGCAGTAGATGGACAGGGGCAGGGGAGCTGTTTTTT. It codes for CASSRWTGAGELFF.

The rearrangement links TRBV20-1 to TRBJ1-6; 12 positions match TRBD1. V lost 6 bases to trimming and J lost 9 bases; unmatched junction nucleotides: 3. CDR3 length: 13 amino acids. Germline V gene lookup returns CDR1 DFQATT and CDR2 SNEGSKA (reference sequence). The CDR3 spells CSARDRGLSPLHF. CDR3 sequence (DNA): TGCAGTGCGAGGGACAGGGGGCTTTCACCCCTCCACTTT.

The chain carries TRBV19 and TRBJ1-1; TRBD1 is a possible D gene (5 bases). Germline V gene sequence: CDR1 LNHDA, CDR2 SQIVND (reference sequence). Trimming stripped 0 bases from V and 0 bases from J, with 11 bases between. The CDR3 extends over 16 amino acids. CDR3 DNA sequence: TGTGCCAGTAGTATAGATCCCCCGGACATGAACACTGAAGCTTTCTTT. This encodes CASSIDPPDMNTEAFF.

Only a few counts were recorded for this clonotype. The chain couples TRBV6-1 to TRBJ2-2; TRBD2 aligns across 9 bases. The CDR3 has 15 amino acids. The J segment lost 3 bases and the V segment lost 4 bases, leaving 3 bases of the junction unmatched. CDR1 is MNHNS and CDR2 is SASEGT in the germline V gene. The CDR3 spells CASSALAGDTGELFF. In DNA form, the CDR3 reads TGTGCCAGCAGTGCCTTAGCGGGAGACACCGGGGAGCTGTTTTTT.

This clonotype was detected a few times. The chain carries TRBV10-3 and TRBJ1-4, with D tentatively TRBD1 (5 bases). The V end lost 10 bases, the J end lost 5 bases, and 14 bases lay between the germline ends. Germline assignment: CDR1 ENHRY and CDR2 SYGVKD. This CDR3 comprises 13 residues. The DNA for the CDR3 is TGTGCCAGCTCCGGGACGGCAAATGAAAAACTGTTTTTT. This gives the protein CASSGTANEKLFF.

CDR3 sequence reads: CASSYSRGNQPQHF. CDR3 DNA sequence: TGTGCCAGCAGTTACTCGAGAGGGAATCAGCCCCAGCATTTT. The rearrangement joins TRBV6-5 to TRBJ1-5; no reliable D call. Germline values: CDR1 MNHEY, CDR2 SVGAGI. V gave up 0 bases and J gave up 4 bases, with 7 bases separating them. This CDR3 is 14 amino acids long.

The rearrangement links TRBV2 to TRBJ2-3; D is uncertain. Germline CDR1 SNHLY, CDR2 FYNNEI. Trimming removed 10 bases at V and 4 bases at J, with 9 bases between. The CDR3 covers 11 residues. In nucleotides, the CDR3 is TGTGCCACCTCCTATGCAGATACGCAGTATTTT. It translates to CATSYADTQYF.

The chain recombines TRBV5-1 with TRBJ2-3, with a possible D match to TRBD1 (5 bases). Germline-derived CDR1 and CDR2 are SGHRS and YFSETQ. Trimming stripped 0 bases from V and 5 bases from J, with 10 bases between. This CDR3 comprises 14 residues. The DNA for the CDR3 is TGCGCCAGCAGCTTGGATGCAGGGAAAGATACGCAGTATTTT. As protein: CASSLDAGKDTQYF.

Comment on this clonotype: A read error may account for a junction end that differs from germline. The V gene is TRBV3-1, the J gene TRBJ2-7, with 7 nucleotides matching TRBD1. The CDR3 has 15 amino acids. In germline, CDR1 is LGHDT, CDR2 YNNKEL (reference sequence). CDR3 coding DNA: TGTGCCAGCGGCCAAGCGCCGGGACAGAATTACGAGCAGTACTTC. Its translation is CASGQAPGQNYEQYF.

The chain carries TRBV4-3 and TRBJ1-1; D gene uncertain. The ends were cut back, 0 bases at V and 4 bases at J, with 9 bases in the middle. The length of the CDR3 is 14 residues. In germline, CDR1 is LGHNA, CDR2 YSLEER. The CDR3 DNA sequence: TGCGCCAGCAGCCAAGACAGAGGTTCCACTGAAGCTTTCTTT. The encoded protein is CASSQDRGSTEAFF.

The rearrangement joins TRBV7-2 to TRBJ1-1; D not resolved. Germline loops: CDR1 SGHTA, CDR2 FQGNSA. This CDR3 comprises 14 residues. V lost 0 bases and J 4 bases, leaving 9 bases between the germline ends. In nucleotides, the CDR3 is TGTGCCAGCAGCTTAGCGCATGTGGGCACTGAAGCTTTCTTT. It translates to CASSLAHVGTEAFF.

This clonotype was observed many times. CDR3 protein: CASRRTANSPLHF. CDR3 sequence (DNA): TGTGCCAGCAGGCGGACAGCGAATTCACCCCTCCACTTT. The V gene is TRBV28, the J gene TRBJ1-6; maybe TRBD1 (6 bases). This CDR3 region has 13 residues. Looked up from germline, CDR1 is MDHEN and CDR2 is SYDVKM. V was pared by 6 bases and J by 7 bases, with 10 bases between.

The table lists this clonotype with many counts. The chain links TRBV6-1 to TRBJ2-2; D is tentatively TRBD1 or TRBD2 (5 bases each). Trimming removed 6 bases from V and 4 bases from J, with 12 bases in between. The CDR3 runs to 14 residues. CDR1 is MNHNS and CDR2 is SASEGT in the germline V gene. DNA of the CDR3: TGTGCCAGCAGCGGGGTAGGGACCACCGGGGAGCTGTTTTTT. It specifies CASSGVGTTGELFF.

This clonotype was found once. The chain employs TRBV7-9 and TRBJ2-1, with D perhaps matching TRBD2 (5 bases). Germline CDR1 reads SEHNR; CDR2 reads FQNEAQ (reference sequence). V was shortened by 7 bases and J by 5 bases, with 15 bases between the two germline ends. This CDR3 has 14 amino acids. The CDR3 nucleotides are TGTGCCAGCAACCAACCGGGGATCGACAATGAGCAGTTCTTC. Its protein product is CASNQPGIDNEQFF.

This clonotype has only a few counts. This sequence joins TRBV2 and TRBJ2-1; 14 bases align to TRBD2. Trimming took 5 bases from V and 5 from J; bases not matched to a gene: 5. The CDR3 runs 16 residues. CDR1 and CDR2 from the germline V gene are SNHLY and FYNNEI. CDR3 sequence: CASSSRLAGGNNEQFF. The CDR3 DNA sequence: TGTGCCAGCAGTTCCCGACTAGCGGGGGGGAACAATGAGCAGTTCTTC.

This clonotype came up a few times. The chain combines TRBV7-8 with TRBJ1-3; no clear D gene. This CDR3 comprises 14 residues. V lost 2 bases to trimming and J lost 2 bases, with 7 bases between them. CDR1 and CDR2 (germline): SGHVS, FQNEAQ. CDR3 sequence: CASSLFGPGNTIYF. The CDR3 region has the DNA TGTGCCAGCAGCTTATTCGGGCCTGGAAACACCATATATTTT.

This clonotype was detected many times. The gene calls are TRBV7-2 and TRBJ2-1; 8 nucleotides align to TRBD2. The CDR3 consists of 14 residues. CDR1 is SGHTA, CDR2 FQGNSA, per germline. V dropped 5 bases and J dropped 10; count of bases not matched to a gene: 10. CDR3 in DNA: TGTGCCAGCAGCCCTAGTGGACTAGCCTTCGAGCAGTTCTTC. Its protein is CASSPSGLAFEQFF.

The J gene is TRBJ2-5, the V gene TRBV28; 9 nucleotides match TRBD2. The CDR3 length is 15 residues. Germline V gene lookup returns CDR1 MDHEN and CDR2 SYDVKM. The J segment lost 8 bases and the V segment lost 7 bases, leaving 14 bases of the junction unmatched. CDR3 region: CASNPTSGQADTQYF. The CDR3 DNA sequence: TGTGCCAGCAACCCGACTAGCGGCCAAGCTGACACCCAGTACTTC.

This clonotype has at least ten counts. This chain uses TRBV14 with TRBJ1-5; tentatively, D is TRBD1 (5 bases). This CDR3 region has 11 residues. Per the germline V gene, CDR1 is SGHDN and CDR2 is FVKESK. V was trimmed by 4 bases and J by 11 bases, leaving 9 bases between them. This CDR3 reads CASSRDGSQHF. Written as DNA, the CDR3 is TGTGCCAGCAGCCGGGACGGCTCCCAGCATTTT.

There are a few counts of this clonotype. This rearrangement joins TRBV11-3 to TRBJ2-7; weak D call: TRBD2 (6 bases). Looked up from germline, CDR1 is SGHNT and CDR2 is YENEEA. This CDR3 is 17 amino acids long. Trimming took off 5 bases at V and 3 bases at J, with 23 bases between the two ends. CDR3 sequence reads: CASSPRGSGGPSYEQYF. DNA of the CDR3: TGTGCCAGCAGCCCGCGGGGTAGCGGAGGACCAAGCTACGAGCAGTACTTC.

The chain links TRBV7-3 to TRBJ2-2, with D unresolved. Deletions cut 3 bases from V and 7 bases from J, with 6 bases between. Germline V gives CDR1 SGHTA, CDR2 FQGTGA. CDR3 length: 12 amino acids. CDR3 region: CASSFYNGELFF. Written as DNA, the CDR3 is TGTGCCAGCAGCTTCTATAACGGGGAGCTGTTTTTT. Drawing the rest from reference TRBV7-3 and TRBJ2-2, the complete variable domain is GAGVSQTPSNKVTEKGKYVELRCDPISGHTALYWYRQSLGQGPEFLIYFQGTGAADDSGLPNDRFFAVRPEGSVSTLKIQRTERGDSAVYLCASSFYNGELFFGEGSRLTVL.

This clonotype was recorded at least ten times. The chain links TRBV20-1 to TRBJ2-1; tentative D call: TRBD1 (6 bases). V gave up 5 bases and J gave up 7 bases, with 15 bases separating them. There are 13 residues in the CDR3. The germline V gene has CDR1 DFQATT and CDR2 SNEGSKA (reference sequence). CDR3 nucleotide sequence: TGCAGTGCTCCAGGGGACAATTGGAATGAGCAGTTCTTC. Encoded protein: CSAPGDNWNEQFF.

This clonotype turned up a few times. V is TRBV11-2 and J is TRBJ1-2, with D tentatively TRBD1 (6 bases). The CDR3 has 15 amino acids. Trimming left V 5 bases short and J 2 bases short, with 15 bases between. The germline V gene has CDR1 SGHAT and CDR2 FQNNGV. The CDR3 region is CASSPMVGANYGYTF. In DNA form, the CDR3 reads TGTGCCAGCAGCCCCATGGTGGGGGCCAACTATGGCTACACCTTC.

This clonotype was seen a few times. The genes are TRBV28 and TRBJ1-2; maybe TRBD1 (6 bases). This CDR3 region has 13 residues. With 4 bases removed from V and 4 bases from J, the gap between germline ends came to 10 bases. Germline V gives CDR1 MDHEN, CDR2 SYDVKM. Written as DNA, the CDR3 is TGTGCCAGCAGTTCAGGGGAGGGCTATGGCTACACCTTC. The encoded protein is CASSSGEGYGYTF.

This clonotype occurred a few times. The chain is built from TRBV21-1 and TRBJ2-7; TRBD1, the table's D call, lacks a check against the DNA. TRBV21-1 is given as a pseudogene. The CDR3 runs to 16 residues. CDR3: CASSKIEGCTNYEQYF. The CDR3 DNA reads as TGTGCCAGCAGCAAAATAGAGGGGTGCACTAACTACGAGCAGTACTTC.

This chain connects TRBV6-2 or TRBV6-3 to TRBJ1-5; D gene unclear. V was trimmed by 6 bases and J by 3 bases, leaving 15 bases between them. Germline CDR1 and CDR2: MNHEY and SVGEGT. The CDR3 totals 15 residues. This CDR3 reads CASRYGILNNQPQHF. CDR3 DNA sequence: TGTGCCAGCAGGTACGGGATTCTGAACAATCAGCCCCAGCATTTT.